This entry is about one T cell receptor beta chain. What it binds is unknown. Per germline, CDR1 SGHVS and CDR2 FNYEAQ. Trimming at V came to 6 bases and at J to 5 bases, leaving 6 bases not matched to a gene. This CDR3 contains 13 residues. Measured with immunoSEQ multiplex PCR; TCRdb has only the in-frame clones, and not every one. The sample records 120,000 or so clones, about four fifths being singletons. The data belong to a study of T cell responses to AZD1222 COVID-19 vaccine. Study-wide findings and caveats: Donors skewed white British and female; clonal diversity was possibly underestimated. Spike-specific TCR breadth and depth both grew after two AZD1222 doses.

The V and J genes are TRBV7-6 and TRBJ2-5; 7 bases are a match to TRBD1. The sample here was peripheral blood, taken on day 0 of AZD1222 vaccination. This TCR derives from an adult in good health. CDR3 coding DNA: TGTGCCAGCAGTAGGGGGCTCAGCGAGACCCAGTACTTC. It yields the protein CASSRGLSETQYF.